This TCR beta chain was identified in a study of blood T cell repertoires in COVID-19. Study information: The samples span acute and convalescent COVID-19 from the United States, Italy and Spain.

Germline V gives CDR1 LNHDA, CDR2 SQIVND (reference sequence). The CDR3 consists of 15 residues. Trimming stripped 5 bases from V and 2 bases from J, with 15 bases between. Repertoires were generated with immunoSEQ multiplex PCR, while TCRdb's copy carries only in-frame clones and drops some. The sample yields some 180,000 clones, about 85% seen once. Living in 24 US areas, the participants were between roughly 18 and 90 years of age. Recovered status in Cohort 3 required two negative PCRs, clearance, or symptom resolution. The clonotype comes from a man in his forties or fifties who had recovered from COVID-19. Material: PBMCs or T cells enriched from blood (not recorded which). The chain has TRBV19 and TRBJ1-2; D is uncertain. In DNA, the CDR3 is TGTGCCAGTAGTCACCTCGGGGAGGCGAACTATGGCTACACCTTC. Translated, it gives CASSHLGEANYGYTF.